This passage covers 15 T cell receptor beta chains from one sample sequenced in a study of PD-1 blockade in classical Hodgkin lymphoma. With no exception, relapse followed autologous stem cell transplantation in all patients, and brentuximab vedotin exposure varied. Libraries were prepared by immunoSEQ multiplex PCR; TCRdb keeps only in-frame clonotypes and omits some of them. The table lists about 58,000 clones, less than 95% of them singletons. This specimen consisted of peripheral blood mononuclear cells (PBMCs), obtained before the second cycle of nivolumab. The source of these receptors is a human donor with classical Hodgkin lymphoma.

The CDR3 DNA sequence: TGTGCCCTCAGTGGGACTGAAGCTTTCTTT. It encodes CALSGTEAFF. The V call is TRBV30, the J call TRBJ1-1; no firm D call. Trimming took 8 bases from V and 5 from J, leaving 9 bases between them. Per the germline V gene, CDR1 is GTSNPN and CDR2 is SVGIG (reference sequence). CDR3 size: 10 residues.

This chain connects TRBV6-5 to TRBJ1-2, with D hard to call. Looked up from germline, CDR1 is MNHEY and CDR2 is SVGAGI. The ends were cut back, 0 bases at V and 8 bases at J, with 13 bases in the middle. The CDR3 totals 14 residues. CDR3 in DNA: TGTGCCAGCAGTTACTCGAGCCAGATTAGAGGCTACACCTTC. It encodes CASSYSSQIRGYTF.

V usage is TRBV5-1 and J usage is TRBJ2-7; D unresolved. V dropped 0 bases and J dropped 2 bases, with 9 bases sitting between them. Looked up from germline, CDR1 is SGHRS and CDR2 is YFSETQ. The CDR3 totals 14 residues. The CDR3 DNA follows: TGCGCCAGCAGCTTGGGCGCGAATACCTACGAGCAGTACTTC. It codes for CASSLGANTYEQYF.

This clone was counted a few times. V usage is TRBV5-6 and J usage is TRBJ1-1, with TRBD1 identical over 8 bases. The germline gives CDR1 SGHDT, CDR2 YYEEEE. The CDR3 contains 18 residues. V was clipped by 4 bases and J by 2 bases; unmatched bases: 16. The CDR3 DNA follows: TGTGCCAGCAGCCCCTTAGCATGGACAGGGTCCGACAACACTGAAGCTTTCTTT. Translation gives CASSPLAWTGSDNTEAFF.

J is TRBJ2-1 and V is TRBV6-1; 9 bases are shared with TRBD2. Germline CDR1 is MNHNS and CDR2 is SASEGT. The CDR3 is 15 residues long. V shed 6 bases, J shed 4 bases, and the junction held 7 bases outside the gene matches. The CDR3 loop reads CASRASGASYNEQFF. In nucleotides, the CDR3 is TGTGCCAGCAGAGCTAGCGGGGCCTCGTACAATGAGCAGTTCTTC.

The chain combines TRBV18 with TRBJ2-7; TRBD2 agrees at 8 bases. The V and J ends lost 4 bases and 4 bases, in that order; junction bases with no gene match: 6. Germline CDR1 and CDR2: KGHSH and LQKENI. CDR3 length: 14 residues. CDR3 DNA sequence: TGTGCCAGCTCACGAGCGGGAGACTTTTACGAGCAGTACTTC. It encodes CASSRAGDFYEQYF.

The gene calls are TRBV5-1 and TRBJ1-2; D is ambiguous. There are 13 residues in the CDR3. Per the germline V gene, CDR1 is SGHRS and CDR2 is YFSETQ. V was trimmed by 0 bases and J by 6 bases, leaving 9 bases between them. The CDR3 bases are TGCGCCAGCAGCTTGGGGGTGGCAGATGGCTACACCTTC. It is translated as CASSLGVADGYTF.

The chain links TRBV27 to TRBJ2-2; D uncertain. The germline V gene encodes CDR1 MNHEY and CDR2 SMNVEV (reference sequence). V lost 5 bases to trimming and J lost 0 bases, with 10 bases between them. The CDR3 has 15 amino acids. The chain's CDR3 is CASSAWASNTGELFF. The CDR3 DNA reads TGTGCCAGCAGTGCTTGGGCGTCGAACACCGGGGAGCTGTTTTTT.

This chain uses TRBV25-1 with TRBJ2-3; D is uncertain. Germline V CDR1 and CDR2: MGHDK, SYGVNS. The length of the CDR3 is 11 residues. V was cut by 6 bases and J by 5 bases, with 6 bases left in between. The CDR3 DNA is TGTGCCAGCAGGGTCGGAGATACGCAGTATTTT. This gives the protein CASRVGDTQYF. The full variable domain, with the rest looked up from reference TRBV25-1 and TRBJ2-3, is EADIYQTPRYLVIGTGKKITLECSQTMGHDKMYWYQQDPGMELHLIHYSYGVNSTEKGDLSSESTVSRIRTEHFPLTLESARPSHTSQYLCASRVGDTQYFGPGTRLTVL.

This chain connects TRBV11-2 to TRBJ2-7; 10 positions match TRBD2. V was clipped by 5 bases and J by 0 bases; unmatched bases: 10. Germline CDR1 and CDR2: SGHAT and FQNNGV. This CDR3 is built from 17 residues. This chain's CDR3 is CASSPWGSGRSSYEQYF. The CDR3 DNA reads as TGTGCCAGCAGCCCATGGGGTAGCGGGAGGAGCTCCTACGAGCAGTACTTC.

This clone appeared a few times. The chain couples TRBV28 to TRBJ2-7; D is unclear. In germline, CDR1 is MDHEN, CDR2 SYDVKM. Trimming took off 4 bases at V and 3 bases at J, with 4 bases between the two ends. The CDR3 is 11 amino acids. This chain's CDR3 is CASSSYYEQYF. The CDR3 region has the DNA TGTGCCAGCAGTTCATACTACGAGCAGTACTTC.

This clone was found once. The DNA for the CDR3 is TGCGCCAGCAGCTTATCCGGGGAGGGCTATGGCTACACCTTC. It is translated as CASSLSGEGYGYTF. The V call is TRBV5-1, the J call TRBJ1-2; D is uncertain. Germline CDR1 and CDR2: SGHRS and YFSETQ. This CDR3 comprises 14 residues. Deletions cut 2 bases from V and 4 bases from J, with 12 bases between.

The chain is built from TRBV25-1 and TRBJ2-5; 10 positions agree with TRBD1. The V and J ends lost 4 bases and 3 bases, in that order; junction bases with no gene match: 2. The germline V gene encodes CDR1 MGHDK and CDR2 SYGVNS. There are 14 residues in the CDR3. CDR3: CASSAGQGEETQYF. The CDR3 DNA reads TGTGCCAGCAGTGCCGGACAGGGGGAAGAGACCCAGTACTTC.

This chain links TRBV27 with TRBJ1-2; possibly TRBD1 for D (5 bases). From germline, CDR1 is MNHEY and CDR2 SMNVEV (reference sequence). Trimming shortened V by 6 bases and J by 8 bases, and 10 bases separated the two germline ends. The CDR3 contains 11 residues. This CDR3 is CASRGVRGYTF. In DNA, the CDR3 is TGTGCCAGCAGGGGGGTTAGAGGCTACACCTTC.

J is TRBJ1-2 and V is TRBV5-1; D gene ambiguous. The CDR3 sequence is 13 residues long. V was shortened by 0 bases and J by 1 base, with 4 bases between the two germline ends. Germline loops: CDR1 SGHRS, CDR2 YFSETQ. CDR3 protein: CASSLGSNYGYTF. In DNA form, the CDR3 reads TGCGCCAGCAGCTTGGGCAGTAACTATGGCTACACCTTC.